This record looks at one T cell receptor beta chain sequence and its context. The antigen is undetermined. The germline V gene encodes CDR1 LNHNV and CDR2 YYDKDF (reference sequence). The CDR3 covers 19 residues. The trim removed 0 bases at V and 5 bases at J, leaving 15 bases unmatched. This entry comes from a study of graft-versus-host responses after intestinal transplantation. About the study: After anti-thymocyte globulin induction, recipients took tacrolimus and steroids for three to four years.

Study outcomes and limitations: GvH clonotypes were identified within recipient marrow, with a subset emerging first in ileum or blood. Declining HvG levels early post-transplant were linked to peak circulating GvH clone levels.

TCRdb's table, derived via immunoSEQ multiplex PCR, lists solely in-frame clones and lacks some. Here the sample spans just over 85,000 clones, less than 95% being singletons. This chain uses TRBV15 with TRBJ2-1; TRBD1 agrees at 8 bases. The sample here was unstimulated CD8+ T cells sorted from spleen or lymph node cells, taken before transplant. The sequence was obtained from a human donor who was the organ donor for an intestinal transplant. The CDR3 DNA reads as TGTGCCACCAGCAGAGAAAATCAGGGGGCGCCTGTTACACACAATGAGCAGTTCTTC. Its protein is CATSRENQGAPVTHNEQFF.